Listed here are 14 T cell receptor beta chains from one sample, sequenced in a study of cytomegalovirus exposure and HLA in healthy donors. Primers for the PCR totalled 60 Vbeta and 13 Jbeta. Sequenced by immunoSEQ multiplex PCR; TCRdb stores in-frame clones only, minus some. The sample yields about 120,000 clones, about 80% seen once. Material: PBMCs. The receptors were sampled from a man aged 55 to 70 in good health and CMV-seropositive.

CDR3 protein: CASSQELAGFTDTQYF. The CDR3 DNA follows: TGCGCCAGCAGCCAAGAACTAGCGGGGTTTACAGATACGCAGTATTTT. This chain connects TRBV4-1 to TRBJ2-3, with TRBD2 identical over 10 bases. CDR1 is MGHRA, CDR2 YSYEKL, per germline. CDR3 length: 16 residues. V shed 0 bases and J 3 bases; nucleotides not matched to a gene: 3.

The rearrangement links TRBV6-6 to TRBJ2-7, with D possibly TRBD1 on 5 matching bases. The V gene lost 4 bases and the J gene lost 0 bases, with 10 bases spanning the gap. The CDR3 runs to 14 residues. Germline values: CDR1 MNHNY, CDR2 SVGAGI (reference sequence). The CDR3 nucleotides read TGTGCCAGCAGTTCGTATGACAGCTCCTACGAGCAGTACTTC. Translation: CASSSYDSSYEQYF.

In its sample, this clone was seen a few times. CDR3 sequence reads: CASTFRRGSQMNTEAFF. CDR3 nucleotides: TGTGCCAGCACCTTTAGAAGAGGCAGCCAGATGAACACTGAAGCTTTCTTT. The gene calls are TRBV7-2 and TRBJ1-1, with no clear D. Trimming pared 7 bases from V and 0 bases from J, leaving 21 bases between. The CDR3 contains 17 residues. Germline lookup yields CDR1 SGHTA and CDR2 FQGNSA.

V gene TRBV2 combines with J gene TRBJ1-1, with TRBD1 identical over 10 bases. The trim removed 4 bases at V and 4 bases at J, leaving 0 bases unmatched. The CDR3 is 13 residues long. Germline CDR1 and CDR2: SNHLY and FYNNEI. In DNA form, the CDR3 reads TGTGCCAGCAGTGGACAGGGGGCCACTGAAGCTTTCTTT. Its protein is CASSGQGATEAFF.

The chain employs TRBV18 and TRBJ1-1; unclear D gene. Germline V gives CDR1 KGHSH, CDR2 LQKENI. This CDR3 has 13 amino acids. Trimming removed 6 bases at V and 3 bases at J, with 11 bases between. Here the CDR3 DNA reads TGTGCCAGCTCCTACAAAGGAGACACTGAAGCTTTCTTT. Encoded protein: CASSYKGDTEAFF.

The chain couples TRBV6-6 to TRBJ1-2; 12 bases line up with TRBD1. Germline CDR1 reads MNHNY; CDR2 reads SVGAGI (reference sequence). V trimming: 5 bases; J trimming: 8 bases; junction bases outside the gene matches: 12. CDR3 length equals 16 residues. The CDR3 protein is CASSQILGTGGEGYTF. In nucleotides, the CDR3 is TGTGCCAGCAGTCAGATTTTGGGGACAGGGGGCGAAGGCTACACCTTC.

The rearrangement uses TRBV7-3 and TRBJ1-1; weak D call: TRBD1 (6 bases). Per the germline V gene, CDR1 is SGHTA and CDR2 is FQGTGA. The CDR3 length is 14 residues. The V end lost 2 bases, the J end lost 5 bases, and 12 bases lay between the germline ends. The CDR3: CASSLLGASTEAFF. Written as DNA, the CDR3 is TGTGCCAGCAGCTTATTGGGGGCGAGTACTGAAGCTTTCTTT.

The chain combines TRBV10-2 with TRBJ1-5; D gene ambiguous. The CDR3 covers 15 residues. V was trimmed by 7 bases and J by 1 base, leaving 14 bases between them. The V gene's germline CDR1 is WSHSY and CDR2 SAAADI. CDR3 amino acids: CASTEGGLSNQPQHF. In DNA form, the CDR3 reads TGCGCCAGCACCGAGGGCGGCCTGAGCAATCAGCCCCAGCATTTT.

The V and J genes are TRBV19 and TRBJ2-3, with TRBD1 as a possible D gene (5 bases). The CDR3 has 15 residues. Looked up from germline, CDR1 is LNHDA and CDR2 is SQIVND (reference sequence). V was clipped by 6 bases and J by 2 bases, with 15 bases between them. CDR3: CASRAGSLITDTQYF. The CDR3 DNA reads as TGTGCCAGTAGAGCAGGGTCCCTAATCACAGATACGCAGTATTTT.

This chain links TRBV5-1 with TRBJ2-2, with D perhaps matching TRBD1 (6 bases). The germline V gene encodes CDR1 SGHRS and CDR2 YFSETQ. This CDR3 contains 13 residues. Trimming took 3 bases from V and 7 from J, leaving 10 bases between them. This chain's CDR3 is CASSSRQVGELFF. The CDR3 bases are TGCGCCAGCAGCTCGAGACAGGTCGGGGAGCTGTTTTTT.

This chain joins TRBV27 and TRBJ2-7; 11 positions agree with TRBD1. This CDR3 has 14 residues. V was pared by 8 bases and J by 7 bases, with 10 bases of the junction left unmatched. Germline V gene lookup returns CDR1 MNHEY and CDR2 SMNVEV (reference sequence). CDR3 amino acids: CASGSSGTGGEQYF. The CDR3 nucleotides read TGTGCCAGCGGTTCCTCCGGGACAGGGGGAGAGCAGTACTTC.

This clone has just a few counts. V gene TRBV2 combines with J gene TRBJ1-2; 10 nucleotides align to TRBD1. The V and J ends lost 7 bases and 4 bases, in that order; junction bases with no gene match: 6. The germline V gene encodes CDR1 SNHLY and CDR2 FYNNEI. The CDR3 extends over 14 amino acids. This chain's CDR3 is CASTWDRGGYGYTF. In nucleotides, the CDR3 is TGTGCCAGCACTTGGGACAGGGGAGGCTATGGCTACACCTTC.

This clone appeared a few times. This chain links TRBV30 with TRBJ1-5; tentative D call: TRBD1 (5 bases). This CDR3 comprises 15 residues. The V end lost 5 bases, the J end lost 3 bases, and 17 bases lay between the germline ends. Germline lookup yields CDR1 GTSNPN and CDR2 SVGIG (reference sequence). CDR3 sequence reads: CAWGDMGEANQPQHF. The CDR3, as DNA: TGTGCCTGGGGTGACATGGGGGAGGCCAATCAGCCCCAGCATTTT. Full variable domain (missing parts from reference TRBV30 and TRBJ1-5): SQTIHQWPATLVQPVGSPLSLECTVEGTSNPNLYWYRQAAGRGLQLLFYSVGIGQISSEVPQNLSASRPQDRQFILSSKKLLLSDSGFYLCAWGDMGEANQPQHFGDGTRLSIL.

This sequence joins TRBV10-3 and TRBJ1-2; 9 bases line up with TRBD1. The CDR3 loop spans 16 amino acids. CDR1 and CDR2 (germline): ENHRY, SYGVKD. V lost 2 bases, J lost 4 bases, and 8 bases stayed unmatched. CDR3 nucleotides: TGTGCCATCAGTGAGGATAACAGGGGGCATAGCTATGGCTACACCTTC. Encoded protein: CAISEDNRGHSYGYTF.